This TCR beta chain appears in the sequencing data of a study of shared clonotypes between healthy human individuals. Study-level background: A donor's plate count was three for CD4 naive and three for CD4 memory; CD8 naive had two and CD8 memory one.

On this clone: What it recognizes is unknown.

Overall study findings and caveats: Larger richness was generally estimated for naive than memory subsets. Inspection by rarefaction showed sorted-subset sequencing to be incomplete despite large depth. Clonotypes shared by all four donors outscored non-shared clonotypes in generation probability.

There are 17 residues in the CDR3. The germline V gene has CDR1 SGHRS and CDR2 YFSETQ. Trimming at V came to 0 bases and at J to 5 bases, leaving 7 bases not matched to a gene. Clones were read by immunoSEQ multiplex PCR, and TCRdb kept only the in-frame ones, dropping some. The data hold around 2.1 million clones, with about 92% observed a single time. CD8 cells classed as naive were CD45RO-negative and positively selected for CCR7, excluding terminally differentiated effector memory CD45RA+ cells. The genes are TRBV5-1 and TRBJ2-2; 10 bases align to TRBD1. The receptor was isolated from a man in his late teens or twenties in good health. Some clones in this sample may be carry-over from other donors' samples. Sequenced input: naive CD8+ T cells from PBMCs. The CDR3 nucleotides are TGCGCCAGCAGCTTGGAGGAGGGACAGGGGTGGACCGGGGAGCTGTTTTTT. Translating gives CASSLEEGQGWTGELFF.